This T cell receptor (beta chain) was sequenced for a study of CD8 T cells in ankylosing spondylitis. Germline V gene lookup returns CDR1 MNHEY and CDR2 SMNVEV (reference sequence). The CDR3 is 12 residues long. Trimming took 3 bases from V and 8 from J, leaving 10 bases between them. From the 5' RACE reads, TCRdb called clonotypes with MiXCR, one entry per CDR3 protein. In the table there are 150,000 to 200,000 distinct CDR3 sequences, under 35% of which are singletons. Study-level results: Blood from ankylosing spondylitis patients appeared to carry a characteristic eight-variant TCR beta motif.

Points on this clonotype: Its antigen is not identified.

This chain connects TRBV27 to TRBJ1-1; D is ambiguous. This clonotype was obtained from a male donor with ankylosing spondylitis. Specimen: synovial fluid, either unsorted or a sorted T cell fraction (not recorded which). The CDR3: CASSFLGIEAFF. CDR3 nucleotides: TGTGCCAGCAGTTTTCTAGGGATAGAAGCTTTCTTT.